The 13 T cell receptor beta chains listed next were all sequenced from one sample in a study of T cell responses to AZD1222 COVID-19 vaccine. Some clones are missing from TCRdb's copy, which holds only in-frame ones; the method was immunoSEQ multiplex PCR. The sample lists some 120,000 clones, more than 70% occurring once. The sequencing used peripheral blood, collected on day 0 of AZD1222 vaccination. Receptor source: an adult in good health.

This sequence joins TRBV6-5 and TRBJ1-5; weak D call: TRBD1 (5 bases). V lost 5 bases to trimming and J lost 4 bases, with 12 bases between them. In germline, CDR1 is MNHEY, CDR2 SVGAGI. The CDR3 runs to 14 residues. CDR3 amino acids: CASSLQGWNQPQHF. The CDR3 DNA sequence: TGTGCCAGCAGTCTTCAGGGTTGGAATCAGCCCCAGCATTTT.

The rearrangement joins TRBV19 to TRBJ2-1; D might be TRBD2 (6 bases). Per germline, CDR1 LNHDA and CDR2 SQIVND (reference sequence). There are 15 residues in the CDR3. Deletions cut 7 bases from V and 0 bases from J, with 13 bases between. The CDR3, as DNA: TGTGCCAGTACCGTTAGCGGTAACTCCTACAATGAGCAGTTCTTC. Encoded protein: CASTVSGNSYNEQFF.

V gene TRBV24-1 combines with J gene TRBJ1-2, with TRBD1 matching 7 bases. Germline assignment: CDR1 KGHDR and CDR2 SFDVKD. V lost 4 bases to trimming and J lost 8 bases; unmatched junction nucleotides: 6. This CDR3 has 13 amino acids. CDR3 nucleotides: TGTGCCACCAGTGACCAGGGACAGCCGGGCTACACCTTC. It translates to CATSDQGQPGYTF.

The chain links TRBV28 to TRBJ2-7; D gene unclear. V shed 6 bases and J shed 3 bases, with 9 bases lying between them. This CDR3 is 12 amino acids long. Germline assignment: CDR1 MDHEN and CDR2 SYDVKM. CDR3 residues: CASSPHNYEQYF. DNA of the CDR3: TGTGCCAGCAGCCCCCACAACTACGAGCAGTACTTC.

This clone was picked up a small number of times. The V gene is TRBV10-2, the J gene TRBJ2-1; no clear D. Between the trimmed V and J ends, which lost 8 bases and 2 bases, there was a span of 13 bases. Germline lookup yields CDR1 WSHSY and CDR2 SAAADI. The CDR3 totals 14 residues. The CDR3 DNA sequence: TGCGCCAGCGGATCCACGAGACCCTACAATGAGCAGTTCTTC. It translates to CASGSTRPYNEQFF.

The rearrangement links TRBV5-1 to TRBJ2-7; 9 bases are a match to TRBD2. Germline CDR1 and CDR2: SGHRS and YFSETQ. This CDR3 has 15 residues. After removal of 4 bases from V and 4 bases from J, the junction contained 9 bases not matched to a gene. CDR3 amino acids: CASSATLAGTYEQYF. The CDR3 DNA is TGCGCCAGCAGCGCCACCCTAGCGGGAACTTACGAGCAGTACTTC.

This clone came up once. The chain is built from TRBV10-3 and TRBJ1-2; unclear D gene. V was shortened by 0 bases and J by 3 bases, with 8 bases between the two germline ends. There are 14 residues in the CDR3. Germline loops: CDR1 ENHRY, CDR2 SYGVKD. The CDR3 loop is CAISESTDDYGYTF. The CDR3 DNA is TGTGCCATCAGTGAGTCGACGGACGACTATGGCTACACCTTC.

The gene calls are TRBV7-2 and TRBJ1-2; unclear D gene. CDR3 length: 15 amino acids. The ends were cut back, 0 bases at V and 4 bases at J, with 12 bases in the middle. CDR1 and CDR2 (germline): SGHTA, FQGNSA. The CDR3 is CASSLAGTNPYGYTF. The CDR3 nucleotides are TGTGCCAGCAGCTTAGCTGGCACGAACCCCTATGGCTACACCTTC.

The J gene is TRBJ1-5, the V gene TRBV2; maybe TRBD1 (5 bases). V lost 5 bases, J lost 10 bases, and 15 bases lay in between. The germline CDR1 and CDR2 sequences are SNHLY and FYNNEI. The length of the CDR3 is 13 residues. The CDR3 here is CASSQQEVGPQHF. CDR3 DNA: TGTGCCAGCAGTCAACAGGAGGTCGGCCCCCAGCATTTT.

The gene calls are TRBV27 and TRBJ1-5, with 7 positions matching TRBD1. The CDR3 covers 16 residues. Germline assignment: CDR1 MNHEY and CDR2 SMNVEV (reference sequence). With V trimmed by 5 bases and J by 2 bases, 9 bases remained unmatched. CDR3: CASSPSLGTGNQPQHF. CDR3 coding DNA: TGTGCCAGCAGTCCGTCTCTAGGGACAGGCAATCAGCCCCAGCATTTT.

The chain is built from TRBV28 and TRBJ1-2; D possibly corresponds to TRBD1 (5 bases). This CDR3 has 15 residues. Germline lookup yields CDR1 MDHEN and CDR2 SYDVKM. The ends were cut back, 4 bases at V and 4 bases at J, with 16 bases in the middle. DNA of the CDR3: TGTGCCAGCAGTTATATTCCGGGACCGCTCTATGGCTACACCTTC. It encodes CASSYIPGPLYGYTF.

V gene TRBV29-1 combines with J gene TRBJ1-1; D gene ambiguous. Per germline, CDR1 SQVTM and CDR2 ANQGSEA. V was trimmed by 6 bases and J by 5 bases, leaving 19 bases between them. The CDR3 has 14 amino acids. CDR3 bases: TGCAGCGTAAGGAAGGGCCCCATCGGGACTGAAGCTTTCTTT. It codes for CSVRKGPIGTEAFF.

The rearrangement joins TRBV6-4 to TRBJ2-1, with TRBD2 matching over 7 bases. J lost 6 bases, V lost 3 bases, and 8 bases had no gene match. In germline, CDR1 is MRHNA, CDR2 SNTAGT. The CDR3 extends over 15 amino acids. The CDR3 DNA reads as TGTGCCAGCAGTGAAGACGGGAGGTCTATCAATGAGCAGTTCTTC. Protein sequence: CASSEDGRSINEQFF.